Listed below are T cell receptor beta chains from one sample, sequenced in a study of blood T cells in healthy people across ages. TCRdb fed the 5' RACE reads into MiXCR, producing one record per CDR3 protein. The data contain 700,000 or so distinct CDR3 sequences, 20% to 25% of them seen just once; the ten biggest clones take up 22%. Sequenced material: blood. The receptors here all came from a man aged 65-85 years in good health. The CDR3 runs from the conserved cysteine through the conserved F or W. A D gene is named only where the DNA matches it firmly. Expanded clones are given a class, and other clones once, few, many or no size at all.

>TRBV5-1|TRBJ2-1|NA|TRBD2
TGCGCCAGCAGCTGGGGTCTAGCGGACAATGAGCAGTTCTTC
CASSWGLADNEQFF
>TRBV6-5|TRBJ2-5|few|NA
TGTGCCAGCAGTTACTCGTGGACCTACCAAGAGACCCAGTACTTC
CASSYSWTYQETQYF
>TRBV7-2|TRBJ1-5|NA|NA
TGTGCCAGCAGCTTATATGTGGGATTCAATCAGCCCCAGCATTTT
CASSLYVGFNQPQHF
>TRBV9|TRBJ1-1|few|TRBD1
TGTGCCAGCAGCGTAGGTCCCGGGACAGGGGGAATATTGAACACTGAAGCTTTCTTT
CASSVGPGTGGILNTEAFF
>TRBV11-2|TRBJ1-1|few|NA
TGTGCCAGCAGCCTCCGACAGGAAGCTTTCTTT
CASSLRQEAFF
>TRBV27|TRBJ2-7|few|TRBD2
TGTGCCAGCAGTCTACTAGCGCAGAGCTCCTACGAGCAGTACTTC
CASSLLAQSSYEQYF
>TRBV11-2|TRBJ2-3|many|TRBD2
TGTGCCAGCAGCTTAGAACTCCTAGCGGGGGGCACAGATACGCAGTATTTT
CASSLELLAGGTDTQYF
>TRBV6-6|TRBJ2-1|few|NA
TGTGCCAGCAGTTTGTATCCGTACAATGAGCAGTTCTTC
CASSLYPYNEQFF
>TRBV18|TRBJ2-5|once|NA
TGTGCCAGCTCACCACCGAGGGGTACAGGTACCCAAGAGACCCAGTACTTC
CASSPPRGTGTQETQYF
>TRBV2|TRBJ2-5|NA|NA
TGTGCCAGCAGCATGACCGGGGGCCAAGAGACCCAGTACTTC
CASSMTGGQETQYF
>TRBV3-1|TRBJ2-7|NA|NA
TGTGCCAGCAGCGGCCTTCCGGGAGCCTACGAGCAGTACTTC
CASSGLPGAYEQYF
>TRBV4-2|TRBJ2-7|NA|NA
TGTGCCAGCAGCCAAGATAGTAGCAAACCAGAACAGAACCACGAGCAGTACTTC
CASSQDSSKPEQNHEQYF
>TRBV10-3|TRBJ2-4|NA|NA
TGTGCCATCAGTGAGTCGACGGGATATGGGAACATTCAGTACTTC
CAISESTGYGNIQYF
>TRBV6-6|TRBJ2-2|NA|TRBD1
TGTGCCAGCAGTCTCGGGACAGGAAGGTCCGGGGAGCTGTTTTTT
CASSLGTGRSGELFF
>TRBV29-1|TRBJ1-1|few|NA
TGCAGCGTTGAAGGTCGGCCGAACACTGAAGCTTTCTTT
CSVEGRPNTEAFF
>TRBV18|TRBJ1-1|few|NA
TGTGCCAGTTCCAGACAGACGGAAGGCACTGAAGCTTTCTTT
CASSRQTEGTEAFF
>TRBV12-3/TRBV12-4|TRBJ2-5|NA|NA
TGTGCCAGCAACGACGGACCGCCCTGGGAGACCCAGTACTTC
CASNDGPPWETQYF
>TRBV29-1|TRBJ1-4|NA|NA
TGCAGCGTTGACGTAGACGGGTCTAATGAAAAACTGTTTTTT
CSVDVDGSNEKLFF
>TRBV7-2|TRBJ2-3|once|NA
TGTGCCAGCAGCTTAGACTCGGGAGAAAGTACAGATACGCAGTATTTT
CASSLDSGESTDTQYF
>TRBV14|TRBJ1-1|NA|NA
TGTGCCAGCAGCCAAGATCGAGGGGGTAGACCTGAAGCTTTCTTT
CASSQDRGGRPEAFF
>TRBV15|TRBJ2-3|NA|NA
TGTGCCACCAGCAGGCGAGGACGGGATACGCAGTATTTT
CATSRRGRDTQYF
>TRBV5-6|TRBJ2-5|NA|TRBD1
TGTGCCAGCAGTTACTTGACAGGGGCTGAGACCCAGTACTTC
CASSYLTGAETQYF
>TRBV5-1|TRBJ2-3|few|NA
TGCGCCAGCAGCTTTGTAACGGGATTTAGCACAGATACGCAGTATTTT
CASSFVTGFSTDTQYF
>TRBV29-1|TRBJ2-5|few|TRBD2
TGCAGCGTCTTCCCCCAGCGGGGCCTCCAAGAGACCCAGTACTTC
CSVFPQRGLQETQYF
>TRBV6-4|TRBJ2-1|few|NA
TGTGCCAGCAGTGACGAGGGAGGCAATGAGCAGTTCTTC
CASSDEGGNEQFF
>TRBV5-1|TRBJ2-1|NA|TRBD2
TGCGCCAGCACCGCAGAACTAGCGGGAGTCTACAATGAGCAGTTCTTC
CASTAELAGVYNEQFF
>TRBV7-8|TRBJ1-2|NA|NA
TGTGCCAGCAGAAACCCGGGCCGGGGGGATGGCTACACCTTC
CASRNPGRGDGYTF
>TRBV5-5|TRBJ1-2|NA|TRBD1
TGTGCCAGCAGCACCTTAAGACAGGGGGATGGCTACACCTTC
CASSTLRQGDGYTF
>TRBV6-5|TRBJ1-1|NA|NA
TGTGCCAGCAGTTACTCGAATGCTGCGAACACTGAAGCTTTCTTT
CASSYSNAANTEAFF
>TRBV11-2|TRBJ1-2|NA|NA
TGTGCCAGCAGTCTAATGGGACCGCCAAGTTACTATGGCTACACCTTC
CASSLMGPPSYYGYTF
>TRBV20-1|TRBJ2-6|NA|NA
TGCAGTGCTCGACAGCCTGGGGCCAACGTCCTGACTTTC
CSARQPGANVLTF
>TRBV29-1|TRBJ2-3|NA|TRBD2
TGCAGCGTTGGGCCTAGCGGGATAAACACAGATACGCAGTATTTT
CSVGPSGINTDTQYF
>TRBV7-2|TRBJ1-1|few|NA
TGTGCCAGCAGCTTAAGTTGGGGCACTGAAGCTTTCTTT
CASSLSWGTEAFF
>TRBV6-1|TRBJ2-4|NA|NA
TGTGCCAGCAGGGCGGGAAACATTCAGTACTTC
CASRAGNIQYF
>TRBV3-1|TRBJ2-1|few|NA
TGTGCCAGCATGCATGCCGGCCTCGGCGATGAGCAGTTCTTC
CASMHAGLGDEQFF
>TRBV6-6|TRBJ2-7|few|NA
TGTGCCAGCAGTTACGGGACCAGTGGGGAGCAGTACTTC
CASSYGTSGEQYF
>TRBV20-1|TRBJ1-1|NA|NA
TGCAGTACGGGCCCAGAGCACACTGAAGCTTTCTTT
CSTGPEHTEAFF